This T cell receptor beta chain was identified during a study of blood T cell repertoires in COVID-19. Study background: In each case, the material was cDNA or gDNA derived from T cells, B-cell-depleted T cells, or PBMCs.

J lost 3 bases, V lost 5 bases, and 7 bases had no gene match. The germline V gene has CDR1 SGHVS and CDR2 FQNEAQ. This CDR3 region has 15 residues. Authors' methods: Scientists estimated how many nucleated cells there were by amplifying reference gene primers. Using immunoSEQ multiplex PCR, the repertoire was profiled, and TCRdb retains in-frame clones only, with some absent. V, J and clone size are those of that table, while D and trimming were read from the DNA. The sample has tens of thousands of clones; 65% to 85% are singletons. This clone has just a few counts. The genes are TRBV7-8 and TRBJ2-1, with 7 nucleotides matching TRBD2. This receptor was identified in a man between 70 and 80 years old with acute or convalescent COVID-19. The sample was peripheral blood. CDR3: CASSGKGGLYNEQFF. CDR3 nucleotides: TGTGCCAGCAGCGGAAAGGGAGGGCTCTACAATGAGCAGTTCTTC.